The sequence of this T cell receptor beta chain was determined in a study of naive and memory T cell subsets. Findings of the study overall: Over 90% of naive TCR sequences appeared only once, unlike memory subsets. A few larger clonotypes appeared in naive repertoires, especially CD8, possibly memory cells re-expressing CD45RA.

This clonotype was observed a few times. What it binds is not known. Trimming at V came to 6 bases and at J to 10 bases, leaving 9 bases not matched to a gene. This CDR3 has 13 amino acids. An equimolar mix of two oligonucleotides served as the beta constant-region primer for TRBC1 and TRBC2. The ligated cDNA underwent four PCR rounds using SP2 and nested alpha and beta constant-region primers. TCRdb reprocessed the UMI-ligation and nested PCR reads via MiXCR and lists one record per CDR3 protein. The sample shows 98,000 or so distinct CDR3 sequences, around 15% of them seen only once. Source material: naive CD8+ T cells from blood. This chain joins TRBV12-3 or TRBV12-4 and TRBJ2-1; 7 bases are shared with TRBD2. The TCR was taken from a human donor in good health. The CDR3 region is CASRVDPGLEQFF. CDR3 sequence (DNA): TGTGCCAGCAGGGTGGATCCGGGACTAGAGCAGTTCTTC.